These 22 T cell receptor beta chains originate from one sample sequenced in a study of PD-1 blockade in classical Hodgkin lymphoma. Every patient was affected by relapse after autologous stem cell transplantation, while exposure to brentuximab vedotin was not uniform. Sequencing used immunoSEQ multiplex PCR; TCRdb keeps in-frame clones, though not all of them. The repertoire holds 29,000 or so clones, over 55% seen once, with roughly 3% in the top ten. The input for sequencing was peripheral blood mononuclear cells (PBMCs), taken before the second cycle of nivolumab. All receptors derive from a human donor with classical Hodgkin lymphoma.

The CDR3 DNA is TGTGCCAGCAGTATTCGACAGGGGGCTGAGCAGTTCTTC. It codes for CASSIRQGAEQFF. The rearrangement uses TRBV27 and TRBJ2-1; 10 bases are shared with TRBD1. Germline-derived CDR1 and CDR2 are MNHEY and SMNVEV (reference sequence). The CDR3 is made up of 13 amino acids. V shed 5 bases and J 9 bases; nucleotides not matched to a gene: 4.

This clone was seen more than once but under ten times. The CDR3 nucleotides are TGTGCCAGCAGCCCACACAGTAGGGGGGACCACCGGTTCTTC. Protein: CASSPHSRGDHRFF. This chain joins TRBV21-1 and TRBJ2-1. TRBV21-1 is reported as a pseudogene. This CDR3 comprises 14 residues.

The chain is built from TRBV7-8 and TRBJ1-5, with TRBD1 identical over 9 bases. The J segment lost 1 base and the V segment lost 3 bases, leaving 1 base of the junction unmatched. The CDR3 spans 15 residues. Germline assignment: CDR1 SGHVS and CDR2 FQNEAQ. The CDR3 is CASSFGQGSNQPQHF. The CDR3 coding sequence is TGTGCCAGCAGCTTTGGACAGGGGAGCAATCAGCCCCAGCATTTT.

V and J are TRBV7-3 and TRBJ1-1; the match to TRBD1 covers 9 bases. There are 15 residues in the CDR3. With 5 bases clipped from V and 3 bases from J, the junction kept 7 bases outside the gene matches. Per the germline V gene, CDR1 is SGHTA and CDR2 is FQGTGA. The CDR3 sequence is CASSTSGQGDTEAFF. CDR3 sequence (DNA): TGTGCCAGCAGCACATCGGGACAGGGAGACACTGAAGCTTTCTTT.

This clone was seen a few times. The chain joins TRBV14 to TRBJ2-3, with D possibly being TRBD1 or TRBD2 (6 bases each). Trimming stripped 0 bases from V and 2 bases from J, with 15 bases between. CDR3 size: 17 residues. Germline values: CDR1 SGHDN, CDR2 FVKESK. CDR3 region: CASSQEARGALTDTQYF. DNA for the CDR3: TGTGCCAGCAGCCAAGAGGCTAGGGGGGCCCTCACAGATACGCAGTATTTT.

The chain couples TRBV5-1 to TRBJ2-1, with 9 bases lining up with TRBD2. CDR1 and CDR2 (germline): SGHRS, YFSETQ. The CDR3 length is 15 residues. The J segment lost 6 bases and the V segment lost 4 bases, leaving 8 bases of the junction unmatched. DNA of the CDR3: TGCGCCAGCAGCCCGGAGGGACTAGCCCTCAATGAGCAGTTCTTC. As protein: CASSPEGLALNEQFF.

The chain carries TRBV7-9 and TRBJ1-5, with unresolved D. There are 14 residues in the CDR3. V was pared by 5 bases and J by 5 bases, with 13 bases between. The germline CDR1 and CDR2 sequences are SEHNR and FQNEAQ (reference sequence). The CDR3 reads CASSQEVGYQPQHF. Here the CDR3 DNA reads TGTGCCAGCAGCCAAGAAGTTGGGTATCAGCCCCAGCATTTT.

In its sample, this clone is medium-sized. This chain links TRBV4-1 with TRBJ1-4; a weak D match, TRBD1 (5 bases). Trimming removed 0 bases at V and 7 bases at J, with 15 bases between. This CDR3 is 16 amino acids long. CDR1 and CDR2 (germline): MGHRA, YSYEKL. CDR3 bases: TGCGCCAGCAGCCAAGATGTAACCTACCAGGGTGAAAAACTGTTTTTT. It codes for CASSQDVTYQGEKLFF.

This CDR3 is CASNRDRDYEQYF. The DNA of the CDR3 is TGTGCCAGCAACCGGGACAGGGACTACGAGCAGTACTTC. The chain links TRBV6-1 to TRBJ2-7; 9 bases line up with TRBD1. V trimming: 7 bases; J trimming: 3 bases; junction bases outside the gene matches: 4. CDR3 length: 13 residues. CDR1 is MNHNS and CDR2 is SASEGT in the germline V gene.

Written as DNA, the CDR3 is TGTGCCAGCAGCGCCCCCTCCGGGGGAGGGGATTCACCCCTCCACTTT. It translates to CASSAPSGGGDSPLHF. The chain has TRBV9 and TRBJ1-6; possibly TRBD1 for D (5 bases). Germline values: CDR1 SGDLS, CDR2 YYNGEE. V lost 3 bases and J 8 bases, leaving 18 bases between the germline ends. The CDR3 has 16 residues.

This clone was seen a single time. The chain employs TRBV4-3 and TRBJ2-1; no clear D. Per the germline V gene, CDR1 is LGHNA and CDR2 is YSLEER. V shed 1 base and J shed 6 bases, with 4 bases lying between them. CDR3 length: 12 residues. The CDR3, as DNA: TGCGCCAGCAGCCAAGCACCCAATGAGCAGTTCTTC. This encodes CASSQAPNEQFF.

The rearrangement uses TRBV4-3 and TRBJ1-3; D is perhaps TRBD1 (5 bases). CDR1 and CDR2 (germline): LGHNA, YSLEER. Trimming left V 4 bases short and J 0 bases short, with 10 bases between. The length of the CDR3 is 15 residues. CDR3 sequence reads: CASSRAGSSGNTIYF. CDR3 DNA sequence: TGCGCCAGCAGCCGGGCAGGGAGCTCTGGAAACACCATATATTTT.

The chain is built from TRBV30 and TRBJ2-3, with D perhaps given as TRBD1 or TRBD2 (6 bases each). Germline V gives CDR1 GTSNPN, CDR2 SVGIG (reference sequence). The CDR3 totals 14 residues. V lost 4 bases, J lost 2 bases, and 13 bases lay in between. CDR3 nucleotides: TGTGCCTGGAATAGGGGGGCTTCCACAGATACGCAGTATTTT. Encoded protein: CAWNRGASTDTQYF. The full variable domain, completed using reference TRBV30 and TRBJ2-3, is SQTIHQWPATLVQPVGSPLSLECTVEGTSNPNLYWYRQAAGRGLQLLFYSVGIGQISSEVPQNLSASRPQDRQFILSSKKLLLSDSGFYLCAWNRGASTDTQYFGPGTRLTVL.

This sequence joins TRBV19 and TRBJ1-1; D is perhaps TRBD1 (6 bases). With 5 bases removed from V and 2 bases from J, the gap between germline ends came to 18 bases. This CDR3 has 16 amino acids. CDR1 LNHDA and CDR2 SQIVND come from the germline V gene (reference sequence). The CDR3 DNA sequence: TGTGCCAGTAGTCTTAGGGGGAGGGAACATAACACTGAAGCTTTCTTT. Protein product: CASSLRGREHNTEAFF.

This chain connects TRBV6-5 to TRBJ1-6; the D gene is possibly TRBD1 (5 bases). The CDR3 is 14 amino acids. CDR1 and CDR2 from the germline V gene are MNHEY and SVGAGI. The germline V and J ends were trimmed by 5 bases and 7 bases, with 12 bases remaining between them. DNA of the CDR3: TGTGCCAGCAGTCAAGGGGTACGAAATTCACCCCTCCACTTT. Translated, it gives CASSQGVRNSPLHF.

The chain carries TRBV28 and TRBJ1-1; D is ambiguous. Trimming removed 7 bases at V and 0 bases at J, with 33 bases between. Germline-derived CDR1 and CDR2 are MDHEN and SYDVKM. The CDR3 totals 21 residues. The CDR3 here is CASNPAIPRADHKGLNTEAFF. The CDR3 nucleotides are TGTGCCAGCAATCCGGCTATCCCAAGGGCGGACCATAAGGGTTTGAACACTGAAGCTTTCTTT.

This clone showed up just a few times. J is TRBJ2-1 and V is TRBV25-1, with a weak D call TRBD2 (6 bases). CDR3 length equals 11 residues. The germline V gene has CDR1 MGHDK and CDR2 SYGVNS. Trimming removed 6 bases at V and 12 bases at J, with 12 bases between. CDR3 in amino acids: CASSPGTVQFF. The CDR3 coding sequence is TGTGCCAGCAGCCCCGGGACTGTGCAGTTCTTC.

The V gene is TRBV4-3, the J gene TRBJ1-3; D ambiguous. From germline, CDR1 is LGHNA and CDR2 YSLEER. The CDR3 runs 15 residues. Trimming took 4 bases from V and 0 from J, leaving 10 bases between them. The CDR3 DNA reads TGCGCCAGCAGCCCCGACGGTTACTCTGGAAACACCATATATTTT. Residues: CASSPDGYSGNTIYF.

The chain recombines TRBV7-9 with TRBJ2-5; D ambiguous. V dropped 1 base and J dropped 1 base, with 10 bases sitting between them. CDR3 length: 15 residues. CDR1 is SEHNR, CDR2 FQNEAQ, per germline (reference sequence). The CDR3 is CASSLETAPQETQYF. The DNA of the CDR3 is TGTGCCAGCAGCTTAGAAACAGCCCCCCAAGAGACCCAGTACTTC.

V usage is TRBV4-1 and J usage is TRBJ2-3; no reliable D call. The CDR3 contains 15 residues. Germline values: CDR1 MGHRA, CDR2 YSYEKL. Deletions cut 3 bases from V and 0 bases from J, with 10 bases between. DNA for the CDR3: TGCGCCAGCAGCCATCTGGATACTAGCACAGATACGCAGTATTTT. This sequence encodes CASSHLDTSTDTQYF.

This clone was picked up one time. CDR3 amino acids: CASARTGSYEQYF. The CDR3 coding sequence is TGTGCCAGCGCCAGGACAGGATCCTACGAGCAGTACTTC. The chain joins TRBV6-1 to TRBJ2-7, with TRBD1 identical over 7 bases. V was pared by 8 bases and J by 1 base, with 5 bases of the junction left unmatched. The germline V gene has CDR1 MNHNS and CDR2 SASEGT. The CDR3 runs 13 residues.

This clone was found a few times. The chain links TRBV5-1 to TRBJ1-3; D not certain. The germline V gene has CDR1 SGHRS and CDR2 YFSETQ. V lost 0 bases and J lost 0, with 10 bases in between. The CDR3 covers 16 residues. CDR3 region: CASSLDPTNSGNTIYF. The CDR3 DNA is TGCGCCAGCAGCTTGGATCCGACAAACTCTGGAAACACCATATATTTT.